These 21 T cell receptor beta chains originate from one sample sequenced in a study of glioma-infiltrating T cells. TCR alpha and beta CDR3 regions were amplified from RNA using iRepertoire nested multiplex PCR. TCRdb reanalysed the multiplex PCR reads using MiXCR and keeps one entry per CDR3 protein. The repertoire holds about 410,000 distinct CDR3 sequences, with 41% as singletons. Sequenced sample: glioma tissue, nonneoplastic brain tissue, or PBMCs (not recorded which). The receptors were sampled from a human donor with low-grade glioma or glioblastoma, undergoing nonglioma brain surgery, or in good health (not recorded which).

This clonotype was seen more than once but under ten times. This sequence joins TRBV4-1 and TRBJ2-5; 10 nucleotides match TRBD2. The CDR3 spans 16 residues. Germline CDR1 reads MGHRA; CDR2 reads YSYEKL. The trim removed 3 bases at V and 4 bases at J, leaving 8 bases unmatched. CDR3 residues: CASSQHPAGGPETQYF. CDR3 DNA: TGCGCCAGCAGCCAGCATCCAGCGGGAGGGCCAGAGACCCAGTACTTC.

This chain's CDR3 is CASSFGSSTDTQYF. CDR3 DNA: TGTGCCAGCAGCTTCGGGTCAAGCACAGATACGCAGTATTTT. The chain couples TRBV7-2 to TRBJ2-3; D uncertain. Looked up from germline, CDR1 is SGHTA and CDR2 is FQGNSA. The CDR3 covers 14 residues. Trimming pared 3 bases from V and 0 bases from J, leaving 7 bases between.

Concerning this clonotype: Because it lacks the conserved phenylalanine or tryptophan at the end, this CDR3 is likely a read error. The CDR3 DNA is TGCAGTGCTAGTACTACTTTGCGGGGGTCCTACAATGAGCAGTTCTCC. Translation gives CSASTTLRGSYNEQFS. The gene calls are TRBV20-1 and TRBJ2-1; 7 nucleotides match TRBD2. Germline-derived CDR1 and CDR2 are DFQATT and SNEGSKA (reference sequence). V gave up 3 bases and J gave up 1 base; unmatched junction bases: 9. The CDR3 is 16 amino acids.

Comment on this clonotype: A much larger clone lies one base from this, so it may be a read error. The rearrangement uses TRBV15 and TRBJ2-7; D is uncertain. Trimming stripped 6 bases from V and 0 bases from J, with 12 bases between. Germline V gives CDR1 LNHNV, CDR2 YYDKDF (reference sequence). There are 14 residues in the CDR3. DNA of the CDR3: TGTGCCACCAGACGTGGGCCGGGCTCCTACGAGCAGTACTTC. Protein: CATRRGPGSYEQYF.

The sample holds a few counts of this clonotype. The V and J genes are TRBV6-2 or TRBV6-3 and TRBJ2-1, with D unclear. The CDR3 runs 16 residues. Germline V gene sequence: CDR1 MNHEY, CDR2 SVGEGT. The germline V and J ends were trimmed by 6 bases and 4 bases, with 19 bases remaining between them. The CDR3 spells CASSPLGSGVYNEQFF. Written as DNA, the CDR3 is TGTGCCAGCAGCCCCCTTGGTAGTGGGGTGTACAATGAGCAGTTCTTC.

This clonotype was counted at least ten times. This chain uses TRBV6-2 or TRBV6-3 with TRBJ2-1; TRBD2 matches 11 bases. V lost 4 bases to trimming and J lost 0 bases; unmatched junction nucleotides: 11. CDR3 size: 19 residues. Germline values: CDR1 MNHEY, CDR2 SVGEGT. The CDR3 here is CASSWRRLAGWSSYNEQFF. CDR3 coding DNA: TGTGCCAGCAGTTGGAGGAGACTAGCGGGGTGGAGCTCCTACAATGAGCAGTTCTTC.

This clonotype was seen more than once but under ten times. The CDR3 region is CASSQEPLSYEQYF. CDR3 nucleotide sequence: TGCGCCAGCAGCCAAGAACCCCTATCCTACGAGCAGTACTTC. V and J are TRBV4-3 and TRBJ2-7; D is unresolved. The CDR3 is 14 amino acids. Germline CDR1 and CDR2: LGHNA and YSLEER. V dropped 0 bases and J dropped 1 base, with 7 bases sitting between them.

This clonotype was seen ten or more times. The rearrangement uses TRBV28 and TRBJ2-1; D is perhaps TRBD2 (5 bases). V gave up 6 bases and J gave up 0 bases, with 9 bases separating them. The CDR3 sequence is 14 residues long. Germline values: CDR1 MDHEN, CDR2 SYDVKM. CDR3 nucleotide sequence: TGTGCCAGCAGCCATGGGAGCTCCTACAATGAGCAGTTCTTC. It codes for CASSHGSSYNEQFF.

Comment on this clonotype: The junction does not match germline at one end; this may be a read error. This sequence joins TRBV6-1 and TRBJ2-7, with D perhaps matching TRBD1 (5 bases). The CDR3 spans 15 residues. Germline assignment: CDR1 MNHNS and CDR2 SASEGT. CDR3 sequence reads: CAGSNDRHWSYEQYF. The DNA of the CDR3 is TGTGCCGGCAGTAACGACAGACATTGGTCCTACGAGCAGTACTTC.

The chain carries TRBV7-2 and TRBJ2-7, with D unclear. This CDR3 is 14 amino acids long. Trimming pared 5 bases from V and 0 bases from J, leaving 11 bases between. Germline CDR1 and CDR2: SGHTA and FQGNSA. The CDR3 spells CASSPRKDSYEQYF. In DNA form, the CDR3 reads TGTGCCAGCAGCCCGAGAAAAGACTCCTACGAGCAGTACTTC. The whole variable domain, remainder taken from reference TRBV7-2 and TRBJ2-7, is GAGVSQSPSNKVTEKGKDVELRCDPISGHTALYWYRQSLGQGLEFLIYFQGNSAPDKSGLPSDRFSAERTGGSVSTLTIQRTQQEDSAVYLCASSPRKDSYEQYFGPGTRLTVT.

The chain has TRBV4-3 and TRBJ2-3, with D tentatively TRBD2 (6 bases). CDR1 and CDR2 from the germline V gene are LGHNA and YSLEER. V lost 1 base to trimming and J lost 5 bases, with 10 bases between them. The CDR3 loop spans 14 amino acids. The CDR3: CASSQAREQDTQYF. The CDR3 coding sequence is TGCGCCAGCAGCCAAGCGCGGGAACAAGATACGCAGTATTTT.

This clonotype came up a few times. The rearrangement links TRBV7-2 to TRBJ2-3; 9 bases match TRBD2. V gave up 4 bases and J gave up 1 base; unmatched junction bases: 6. The CDR3 runs to 16 residues. Looked up from germline, CDR1 is SGHTA and CDR2 is FQGNSA. The CDR3 here is CASSSRVAGGTDTQYF. The CDR3 bases are TGTGCCAGCAGCTCACGGGTAGCGGGGGGCACAGATACGCAGTATTTT.

Of note for this clonotype: Just one base apart from a much larger clone, this may be a read error. The CDR3 reads CSAGVALAADEQYF. Here the CDR3 DNA reads TGCAGTGCTGGAGTCGCCCTGGCGGCGGACGAGCAGTACTTC. This chain joins TRBV20-1 and TRBJ2-7, with D unresolved. CDR1 is DFQATT and CDR2 is SNEGSKA in the germline V gene (reference sequence). This CDR3 contains 14 residues. Trimming took 5 bases from V and 5 from J, leaving 19 bases between them.

Comment on this clonotype: This could be a read error, since a much larger clone is one nucleotide away. J is TRBJ2-7 and V is TRBV6-2 or TRBV6-3; possible D gene TRBD1, 6 bases. V was clipped by 6 bases and J by 2 bases, with 17 bases between them. The CDR3 totals 15 residues. Per the germline V gene, CDR1 is MNHEY and CDR2 is SVGEGT. CDR3 in DNA: TGTGCCAGCAGACCCACCCCCGGACAGACCTACGAGCAGTACTTC. Encoded protein: CASRPTPGQTYEQYF.

This clonotype was seen at least ten times. J is TRBJ2-3 and V is TRBV6-1; TRBD2 matches at 8 bases. Germline CDR1 MNHNS, CDR2 SASEGT. With V trimmed by 0 bases and J by 6 bases, 5 bases remained unmatched. This CDR3 has 15 amino acids. The CDR3: CASSEASGGPDTQYF. DNA for the CDR3: TGTGCCAGCAGTGAAGCATCGGGAGGGCCGGATACGCAGTATTTT.

Concerning this clonotype itself: This could be a read error, since a much larger clone is one nucleotide away. V and J are TRBV28 and TRBJ2-7; TRBD2 agrees at 8 bases. This CDR3 has 15 residues. The germline CDR1 and CDR2 sequences are MDHEN and SYDVKM. CDR3 sequence: CASTHGGEGSYGQYF. For the CDR3, the DNA is TGTGCCAGCACTCACGGGGGGGAAGGGTCCTACGGGCAGTACTTC. The full variable domain, completed using reference TRBV28 and TRBJ2-7, is DVKVTQSSRYLVKRTGEKVFLECVQDMDHENMFWYRQDPGLGLRLIYFSYDVKMKEKGDIPEGYSVSREKKERFSLILESASTNQTSMYLCASTHGGEGSYGQYFGPGTRLTVT.

This rearrangement joins TRBV19 to TRBJ2-2, with 8 bases lining up with TRBD1. Germline assignment: CDR1 LNHDA and CDR2 SQIVND (reference sequence). The ends lost 5 bases at V and 7 bases at J; junction bases unmatched: 6. The CDR3 extends over 14 amino acids. CDR3 bases: TGTGCCAGTAGTCCCGGGACAGGACTCGGGGAGCTGTTTTTT. Protein sequence: CASSPGTGLGELFF.

About this clonotype itself: This clone may be a read error of a much larger clone one base away. The gene calls are TRBV27 and TRBJ2-7; the D gene is possibly TRBD1 (6 bases). Germline V gene sequence: CDR1 MNHEY, CDR2 SMNVEV (reference sequence). The CDR3 runs 14 residues. The chain's CDR3 is CDSSRTGQGYEQYF. CDR3 nucleotides: TGTGACAGCAGTAGAACAGGGCAAGGGTACGAGCAGTACTTC.

The chain uses TRBV4-2 and TRBJ1-1; perhaps TRBD1 as D (5 bases). Trimming removed 2 bases at V and 1 base at J, with 20 bases between. The CDR3 extends over 18 amino acids. CDR1 and CDR2 from the germline V gene are LGHNA and YNFKEQ. CDR3 nucleotides: TGTGCCAGCAGCCAAAGAGCTGAGCAGGGCGGGGGGAACACTGAAGCTTTCTTT. Residues: CASSQRAEQGGGNTEAFF.

Note on this clonotype: This may be a read error, as it is one base from a much larger clone. The chain links TRBV7-2 to TRBJ2-7, with no clear D. The germline CDR1 and CDR2 sequences are SGHTA and FQGNSA. This CDR3 contains 15 residues. The CDR3 spells CASSPRGGTPYEQHF. For the CDR3, the DNA is TGTGCCAGCAGCCCACGAGGCGGTACCCCCTACGAGCAGCACTTC.

With regard to this clonotype: At one of its ends the junction is not consistent with the germline gene, which may arise from a read error. The J gene is TRBJ2-3, the V gene TRBV4-2; 7 bases line up with TRBD2. The germline V gene encodes CDR1 LGHNA and CDR2 YNFKEQ. There are 16 residues in the CDR3. Here the CDR3 DNA reads TGCGCCAGCAGCCAAGATTGGCTAGCGGGCACAGATACGCAGTATTTT. It codes for CASSQDWLAGTDTQYF.